Presented here are 27 T cell receptor beta chains from one specimen sequenced in a study of glioma-infiltrating T cells after dendritic cell vaccination. The assay was immunoSEQ multiplex PCR, and TCRdb's table has in-frame clones only and misses some. The repertoire includes about 92,000 clones, around 86% of them detected once, and more than 15% sits in the top ten. The source was blood, collected before dendritic cell vaccination. These receptor sequences come from a human donor with glioblastoma.

This rearrangement joins TRBV11-2 to TRBJ1-2; 9 bases match TRBD1. V shed 2 bases and J 4 bases; nucleotides not matched to a gene: 11. This CDR3 is 17 amino acids long. Germline V gene lookup returns CDR1 SGHAT and CDR2 FQNNGV. The CDR3 protein is CASSLMPGQGGLYGYTF. The CDR3 DNA reads TGTGCCAGCAGCTTAATGCCGGGACAGGGAGGTCTCTATGGCTACACCTTC.

The chain couples TRBV29-1 to TRBJ2-3, with D perhaps matching TRBD2 (6 bases). Germline CDR1 and CDR2: SQVTM and ANQGSEA. V lost 4 bases and J 3 bases, leaving 14 bases between the germline ends. This CDR3 comprises 14 residues. CDR3 amino acids: CSVVASDPTDTQYF. The CDR3 DNA reads as TGCAGCGTTGTGGCTAGCGACCCAACAGATACGCAGTATTTT.

The genes are TRBV28 and TRBJ1-2, with 11 bases fitting TRBD1. The CDR3 consists of 13 residues. J gave up 8 bases and V 6 bases, and 5 bases lay outside the gene matches. Germline V gene data show CDR1 as MDHEN and CDR2 as SYDVKM. CDR3 sequence reads: CASRRDRGKGYTF. The CDR3 coding sequence is TGTGCCAGCAGACGGGACAGGGGGAAAGGCTACACCTTC.

V and J are TRBV28 and TRBJ2-7; 8 nucleotides agree with TRBD2. The junction had 8 bases not matched to a gene; V was cut back by 5 bases and J by 2 bases. The CDR3 contains 15 residues. Germline V gene data show CDR1 as MDHEN and CDR2 as SYDVKM. CDR3 coding DNA: TGTGCCAGCAGTGCCGGGACTAGTTTCACCTACGAGCAGTACTTC. Protein: CASSAGTSFTYEQYF.

The table lists this clone with a few counts. V is TRBV7-8 and J is TRBJ2-1, with D possibly being TRBD2 (6 bases). CDR1 SGHVS and CDR2 FQNEAQ come from the germline V gene. CDR3 length equals 13 residues. Trimming stripped 3 bases from V and 8 bases from J, with 11 bases between. Here the CDR3 DNA reads TGTGCCAGCAGCTTCCGGGGGAACTATGAGCAGTTCTTC. It encodes CASSFRGNYEQFF.

V gene TRBV18 combines with J gene TRBJ2-7; TRBD2 matches 12 bases. Trimming removed 0 bases from V and 5 bases from J; junction bases left unmatched: 2. Per germline, CDR1 KGHSH and CDR2 LQKENI. CDR3 length: 15 residues. Here the CDR3 DNA reads TGTGCCAGCTCACCACCTCCTAGCGGGAGGGACGAGCAGTACTTC. As protein: CASSPPPSGRDEQYF. Full variable domain (rest looked up from reference TRBV18 and TRBJ2-7): NAGVMQNPRHLVRRRGQEARLRCSPMKGHSHVYWYRQLPEEGLKFMVYLQKENIIDESGMPKERFSAEFPKEGPSILRIQQVVRGDSAAYFCASSPPPSGRDEQYFGPGTRLTVT.

This chain links TRBV2 with TRBJ2-1; 10 bases fit TRBD2. V was pared by 7 bases and J by 6 bases, with 12 bases of the junction left unmatched. CDR3 length: 16 residues. CDR1 is SNHLY and CDR2 is FYNNEI in the germline V gene. The CDR3 here is CASKVGIAGGLNEQFF. The CDR3 nucleotides are TGTGCCAGCAAAGTCGGCATAGCGGGAGGTCTCAATGAGCAGTTCTTC.

This clone was picked up a small number of times. V and J are TRBV9 and TRBJ2-5; 15 bases match TRBD2. After removal of 4 bases from V and 2 bases from J, the junction contained 6 bases not matched to a gene. CDR3 length: 17 amino acids. CDR1 is SGDLS, CDR2 YYNGEE, per germline. The CDR3: CASSIGTSGGTQETQYF. The CDR3 DNA is TGTGCCAGCAGCATCGGGACTAGCGGGGGGACTCAAGAGACCCAGTACTTC.

This clone has a handful of counts. J is TRBJ2-1 and V is TRBV7-9; unclear D gene. This CDR3 spans 12 amino acids. Trimming pared 5 bases from V and 6 bases from J, leaving 8 bases between. CDR1 is SEHNR, CDR2 FQNEAQ, per germline (reference sequence). In DNA, the CDR3 is TGTGCCAGCAGCCCCAATCCCAATGAGCAGTTCTTC. Amino acid sequence: CASSPNPNEQFF.

The gene calls are TRBV14 and TRBJ2-7; D is uncertain. The CDR3 is made up of 15 amino acids. Germline CDR1 is SGHDN and CDR2 is FVKESK. The V end lost 0 bases, the J end lost 2 bases, and 11 bases lay between the germline ends. CDR3 in DNA: TGTGCCAGCAGCCAAGATTATAGTAACCCCTACGAGCAGTACTTC. As protein: CASSQDYSNPYEQYF.

This sequence joins TRBV9 and TRBJ1-2, with D possibly TRBD1 on 6 matching bases. Trimming stripped 3 bases from V and 0 bases from J, with 12 bases between. Germline V CDR1 and CDR2: SGDLS, YYNGEE. The length of the CDR3 is 15 residues. CDR3 bases: TGTGCCAGCAGCGAAGGACAGCTTGCTAACTATGGCTACACCTTC. It specifies CASSEGQLANYGYTF. Supplemented by reference TRBV9 and TRBJ1-2, the full variable domain reads DSGVTQTPKHLITATGQRVTLRCSPRSGDLSVYWYQQSLDQGLQFLIQYYNGEERAKGNILERFSAQQFPDLHSELNLSSLELGDSALYFCASSEGQLANYGYTFGSGTRLTVV.

The V gene is TRBV30, the J gene TRBJ2-7, with 9 bases lining up with TRBD1. The CDR3 covers 14 residues. V gave up 5 bases and J gave up 4 bases; unmatched junction bases: 9. The V gene's germline CDR1 is GTSNPN and CDR2 SVGIG (reference sequence). In DNA, the CDR3 is TGTGCCTGGGGCCCGGGACAGGGCATTTACGAGCAGTACTTC. This encodes CAWGPGQGIYEQYF.

This clone was seen a few times. The genes are TRBV7-6 and TRBJ2-7; D possibly corresponds to TRBD2 (5 bases). Trimming removed 1 base from V and 5 bases from J, with 15 bases in between. Germline V CDR1 and CDR2: SGHVS, FNYEAQ. The CDR3 has 15 amino acids. DNA of the CDR3: TGTGCCAGCAGCTTAGGCTACGGGATCTCAAACGAGCAGTACTTC. Translated: CASSLGYGISNEQYF.

This rearrangement joins TRBV11-1 to TRBJ2-7; 7 nucleotides line up with TRBD1. Germline CDR1 is SGHAT and CDR2 is FQDESV (reference sequence). The CDR3 length is 14 residues. J was trimmed by 0 bases and V by 5 bases; bases with no gene match: 4. This CDR3 reads CASSRQGRSYEQYF. The DNA of the CDR3 is TGTGCCAGCAGCAGACAGGGCCGCTCCTACGAGCAGTACTTC.

The chain joins TRBV14 to TRBJ1-2; 9 bases match TRBD1. The CDR3 has 14 amino acids. Germline V lookup: CDR1 SGHDN, CDR2 FVKESK. Trimming cost V 3 bases and J 7 bases; bases outside gene matches: 6. The chain's CDR3 is CASSHMGQGSGYTF. The CDR3, as DNA: TGTGCCAGCAGCCATATGGGACAGGGCAGTGGCTACACCTTC.

The rearrangement uses TRBV9 and TRBJ1-2, with unresolved D. The germline CDR1 and CDR2 sequences are SGDLS and YYNGEE. Trimming left V 5 bases short and J 8 bases short, with 13 bases between. The CDR3 is made up of 12 amino acids. The chain's CDR3 is CASSGREFGYTF. The CDR3 DNA is TGTGCCAGCAGTGGGAGGGAATTCGGCTACACCTTC.

This chain links TRBV28 with TRBJ2-7; tentative D call: TRBD1 (6 bases). The CDR3 loop spans 13 amino acids. Deletions cut 8 bases from V and 5 bases from J, with 16 bases between. Germline assignment: CDR1 MDHEN and CDR2 SYDVKM. The CDR3 protein is CASLPRQDDEQYF. DNA for the CDR3: TGTGCCAGCTTACCGCGACAGGACGACGAGCAGTACTTC.

The V call is TRBV6-5, the J call TRBJ2-4, with D maybe TRBD2 (5 bases). Between the trimmed V and J ends, which lost 6 bases and 3 bases, there was a span of 12 bases. The CDR3 length is 14 residues. Germline-derived CDR1 and CDR2 are MNHEY and SVGAGI. The CDR3 is CASSPRGVKNIQYF. The CDR3 DNA follows: TGTGCCAGCAGCCCCCGGGGAGTCAAAAACATTCAGTACTTC.

This chain joins TRBV5-1 and TRBJ2-7; D call uncertain. This CDR3 is 15 amino acids long. Germline lookup yields CDR1 SGHRS and CDR2 YFSETQ. The germline V and J ends were trimmed by 4 bases and 2 bases, with 16 bases remaining between them. The CDR3 region is CASSPGSAVPYEQYF. CDR3 coding DNA: TGCGCCAGCAGCCCTGGTTCTGCGGTTCCCTACGAGCAGTACTTC. Full variable domain (rest looked up from reference TRBV5-1 and TRBJ2-7): KAGVTQTPRYLIKTRGQQVTLSCSPISGHRSVSWYQQTPGQGLQFLFEYFSETQRNKGNFPGRFSGRQFSNSRSEMNVSTLELGDSALYLCASSPGSAVPYEQYFGPGTRLTVT.

J is TRBJ2-7 and V is TRBV5-1; 9 bases are a match to TRBD1. The CDR3 contains 14 residues. CDR1 is SGHRS and CDR2 is YFSETQ in the germline V gene. V lost 0 bases, J lost 12 bases, and 10 bases stayed unmatched. CDR3 loop: CASSLGSGTGLGYF. The CDR3 bases are TGCGCCAGCAGCTTGGGCTCCGGGACAGGGCTCGGGTACTTC.

The chain is built from TRBV29-1 and TRBJ2-1, with 9 bases identical to TRBD2. The CDR3 loop spans 15 amino acids. The J segment lost 8 bases and the V segment lost 3 bases, leaving 11 bases of the junction unmatched. CDR1 and CDR2 from the germline V gene are SQVTM and ANQGSEA. CDR3 in DNA: TGCAGCGTTGATTACGCGGGAGGGAGAATCGATGAGCAGTTCTTC. It encodes CSVDYAGGRIDEQFF.

The CDR3 DNA reads TGCGCCAGCAGCCCCCAGCAGGGAGGTGCAACTAATGAAAAACTGTTTTTT. This gives the protein CASSPQQGGATNEKLFF. The chain employs TRBV4-1 and TRBJ1-4, with D possibly matching TRBD1 (5 bases). V was pared by 4 bases and J by 0 bases, with 15 bases between. Germline V gives CDR1 MGHRA, CDR2 YSYEKL. This CDR3 region has 17 residues.

The CDR3 protein is CASRSYQFRVGDTQYF. The CDR3, as DNA: TGTGCCAGCAGATCTTATCAGTTCAGGGTAGGAGATACGCAGTATTTT. This chain uses TRBV7-9 with TRBJ2-3, with D tentatively TRBD1 (5 bases). Germline values: CDR1 SEHNR, CDR2 FQNEAQ (reference sequence). Trimming shortened V by 6 bases and J by 5 bases, and 21 bases separated the two germline ends. The length of the CDR3 is 16 residues.

The chain recombines TRBV4-1 with TRBJ1-3; D is perhaps TRBD1 (6 bases). The V gene lost 4 bases and the J gene lost 0 bases, with 25 bases spanning the gap. CDR1 is MGHRA and CDR2 is YSYEKL in the germline V gene. The CDR3 has 20 residues. DNA of the CDR3: TGCGCCAGCAGCCGACAAAGTACGGACAGACAAATATTCTCTGGAAACACCATATATTTT. Protein sequence: CASSRQSTDRQIFSGNTIYF.

The chain joins TRBV6-5 to TRBJ1-3; 7 bases are shared with TRBD1. Germline V gives CDR1 MNHEY, CDR2 SVGAGI. The CDR3 is 15 residues long. V lost 6 bases and J lost 0; bases outside the gene matches: 5. The CDR3 is CASRPDRSSGNTIYF. CDR3 sequence (DNA): TGTGCCAGCAGACCGGACAGGAGCTCTGGAAACACCATATATTTT.

The sample holds a few counts of this clone. This chain joins TRBV19 and TRBJ1-5; D is possibly TRBD1 (5 bases). CDR1 LNHDA and CDR2 SQIVND come from the germline V gene (reference sequence). Trimming took 7 bases from V and 2 from J, leaving 9 bases between them. The CDR3 totals 13 residues. The CDR3 sequence: CASIGRGNQPQHF. The CDR3, as DNA: TGTGCCAGTATAGGCAGGGGCAATCAGCCCCAGCATTTT.

In nucleotides, the CDR3 is TGCGCCAGCAGCTTGAATCAATTGAGCACAGATACGCAGTATTTT. It translates to CASSLNQLSTDTQYF. The chain carries TRBV5-1 and TRBJ2-3; no clear D. Trimming shortened V by 1 base and J by 0 bases, and 9 bases separated the two germline ends. This CDR3 contains 15 residues. Looked up from germline, CDR1 is SGHRS and CDR2 is YFSETQ.